This T cell receptor beta chain came from a study of blood T cell repertoires in COVID-19. On the study more broadly: From T cells, B-cell-depleted T cells, or PBMCs came the material, which was cDNA or gDNA.

J was trimmed by 5 bases and V by 5 bases; bases with no gene match: 6. In germline, CDR1 is SQVTM, CDR2 ANQGSEA. The CDR3 has 12 residues. Original handling: The authors estimated nucleated cell counts from reference gene primer amplification. Method: immunoSEQ multiplex PCR; TCRdb's copy keeps in-frame clones and lacks some. V and J calls and clone size come straight from that table; D and trimming were deduced from the DNA. This sample yields around 160,000 clones, of which less than 90% are seen a single time; roughly 6.2% belongs to the top ten. The study drew participants aged about 18 to 95 years from approximately 23 US areas. Clinical history as reported by participants underpinned cohort assignment.

The sample consisted of PBMCs or T cells enriched from blood (not recorded which). This clonotype was obtained from a woman aged 50 to 65 who had been exposed to COVID-19. This chain joins TRBV29-1 and TRBJ2-7, with 7 bases aligning to TRBD1. The CDR3: CSVRTGSDEQYF. In DNA, the CDR3 is TGCAGCGTTCGGACAGGCTCAGACGAGCAGTACTTC.